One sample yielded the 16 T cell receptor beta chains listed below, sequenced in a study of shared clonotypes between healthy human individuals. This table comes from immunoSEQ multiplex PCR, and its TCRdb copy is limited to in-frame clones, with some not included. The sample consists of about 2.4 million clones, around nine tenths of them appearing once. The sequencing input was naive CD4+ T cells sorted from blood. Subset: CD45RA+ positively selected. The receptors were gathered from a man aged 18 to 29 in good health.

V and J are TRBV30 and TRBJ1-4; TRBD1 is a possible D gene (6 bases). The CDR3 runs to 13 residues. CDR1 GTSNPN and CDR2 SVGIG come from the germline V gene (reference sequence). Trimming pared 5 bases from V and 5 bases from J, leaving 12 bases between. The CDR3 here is CAWGTKGNEKLFF. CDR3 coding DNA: TGTGCCTGGGGGACAAAAGGAAATGAAAAACTGTTTTTT. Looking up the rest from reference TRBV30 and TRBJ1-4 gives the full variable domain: SQTIHQWPATLVQPVGSPLSLECTVEGTSNPNLYWYRQAAGRGLQLLFYSVGIGQISSEVPQNLSASRPQDRQFILSSKKLLLSDSGFYLCAWGTKGNEKLFFGSGTQLSVL.

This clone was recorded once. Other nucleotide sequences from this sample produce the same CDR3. As DNA, the CDR3 is TGTGCCTGGAGCGGGACAGGGGGGAATTCACCCCTCCACTTT. Encoded protein: CAWSGTGGNSPLHF. The V call is TRBV30, the J call TRBJ1-6, with 11 nucleotides matching TRBD1. Germline V CDR1 and CDR2: GTSNPN, SVGIG (reference sequence). This CDR3 region has 14 residues. With V trimmed by 3 bases and J by 7 bases, 2 bases remained unmatched.

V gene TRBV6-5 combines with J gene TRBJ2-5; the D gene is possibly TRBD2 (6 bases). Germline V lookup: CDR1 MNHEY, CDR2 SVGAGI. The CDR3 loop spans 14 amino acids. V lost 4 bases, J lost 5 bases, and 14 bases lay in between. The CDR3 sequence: CASSFGTLGETQYF. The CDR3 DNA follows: TGTGCCAGCAGTTTCGGGACTCTCGGCGAGACCCAGTACTTC.

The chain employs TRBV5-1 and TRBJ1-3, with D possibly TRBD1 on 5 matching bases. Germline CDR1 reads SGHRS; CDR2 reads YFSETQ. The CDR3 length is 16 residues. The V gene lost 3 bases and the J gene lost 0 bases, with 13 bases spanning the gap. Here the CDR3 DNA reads TGCGCCAGCAGCTCGATGTCGGACACCTCTGGAAACACCATATATTTT. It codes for CASSSMSDTSGNTIYF.

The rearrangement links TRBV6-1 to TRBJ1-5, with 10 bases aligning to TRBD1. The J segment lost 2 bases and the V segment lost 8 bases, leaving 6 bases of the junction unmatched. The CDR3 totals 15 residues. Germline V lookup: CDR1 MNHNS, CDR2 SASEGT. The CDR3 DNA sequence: TGTGCCAGCGGGGGACAGGGGCTGGGCAATCAGCCCCAGCATTTT. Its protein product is CASGGQGLGNQPQHF.

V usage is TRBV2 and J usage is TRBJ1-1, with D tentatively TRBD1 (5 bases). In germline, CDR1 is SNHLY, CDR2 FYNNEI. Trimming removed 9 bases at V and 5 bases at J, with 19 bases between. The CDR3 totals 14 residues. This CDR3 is CASATGTEITEAFF. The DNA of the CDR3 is TGTGCCAGTGCTACCGGGACGGAAATTACTGAAGCTTTCTTT.

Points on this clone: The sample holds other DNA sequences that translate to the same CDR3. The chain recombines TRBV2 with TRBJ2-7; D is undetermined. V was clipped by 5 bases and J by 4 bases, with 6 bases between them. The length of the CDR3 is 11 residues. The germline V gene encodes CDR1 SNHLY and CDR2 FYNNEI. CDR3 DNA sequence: TGTGCCAGCAGTCCCGCGTACGAGCAGTACTTC. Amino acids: CASSPAYEQYF.

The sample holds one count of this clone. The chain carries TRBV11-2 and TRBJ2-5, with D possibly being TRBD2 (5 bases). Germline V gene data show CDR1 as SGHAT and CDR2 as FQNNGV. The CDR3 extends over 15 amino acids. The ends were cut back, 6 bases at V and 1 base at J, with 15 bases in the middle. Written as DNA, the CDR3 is TGTGCCAGCAGATTAAGATTGAGGGCCCAAGAGACCCAGTACTTC. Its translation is CASRLRLRAQETQYF.

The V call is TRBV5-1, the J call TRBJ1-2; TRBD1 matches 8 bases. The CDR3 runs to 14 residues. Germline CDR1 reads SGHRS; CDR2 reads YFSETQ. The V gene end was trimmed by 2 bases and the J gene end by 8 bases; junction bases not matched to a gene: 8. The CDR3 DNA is TGCGCCAGCAGCTTCGGTTCAGGGGGCCAGGGCTACACCTTC. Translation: CASSFGSGGQGYTF.

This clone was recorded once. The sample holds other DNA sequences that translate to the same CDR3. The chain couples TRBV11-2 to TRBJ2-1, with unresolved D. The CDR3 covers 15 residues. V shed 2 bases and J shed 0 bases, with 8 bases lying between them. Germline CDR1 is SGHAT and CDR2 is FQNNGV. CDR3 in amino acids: CASSLTSSSYNEQFF. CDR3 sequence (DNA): TGTGCCAGCAGCTTAACTTCCAGCTCCTACAATGAGCAGTTCTTC.

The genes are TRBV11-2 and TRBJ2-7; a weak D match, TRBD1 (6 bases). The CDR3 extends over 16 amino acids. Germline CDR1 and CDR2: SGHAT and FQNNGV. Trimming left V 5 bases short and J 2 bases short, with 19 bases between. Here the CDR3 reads CASSTVWAGDTYEQYF. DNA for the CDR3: TGTGCCAGCAGCACAGTCTGGGCAGGGGATACCTACGAGCAGTACTTC.

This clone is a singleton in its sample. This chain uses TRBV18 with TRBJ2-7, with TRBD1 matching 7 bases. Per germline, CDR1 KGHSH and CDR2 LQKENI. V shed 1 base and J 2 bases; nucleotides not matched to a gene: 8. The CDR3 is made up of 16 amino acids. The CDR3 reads CASSPQDRTGTYEQYF. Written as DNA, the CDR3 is TGTGCCAGCTCACCACAGGACAGGACTGGCACCTACGAGCAGTACTTC.

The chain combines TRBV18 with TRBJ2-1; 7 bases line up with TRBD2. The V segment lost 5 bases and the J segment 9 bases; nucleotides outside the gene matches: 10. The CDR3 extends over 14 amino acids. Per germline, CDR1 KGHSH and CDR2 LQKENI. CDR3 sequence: CASSLGREQAEQFF. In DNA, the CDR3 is TGTGCCAGCTCATTAGGGCGGGAGCAGGCTGAGCAGTTCTTC.

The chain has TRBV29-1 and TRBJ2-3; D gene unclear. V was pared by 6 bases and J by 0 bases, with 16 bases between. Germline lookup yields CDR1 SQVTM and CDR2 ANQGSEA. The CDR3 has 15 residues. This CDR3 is CSVAPSSSSTDTQYF. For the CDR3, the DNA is TGCAGCGTGGCTCCTTCGAGCAGTAGCACAGATACGCAGTATTTT.

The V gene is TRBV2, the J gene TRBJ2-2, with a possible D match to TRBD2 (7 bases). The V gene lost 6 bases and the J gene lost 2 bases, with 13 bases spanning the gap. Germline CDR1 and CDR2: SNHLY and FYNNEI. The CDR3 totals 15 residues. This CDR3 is CASRGRGTNTGELFF. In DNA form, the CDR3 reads TGTGCCAGCAGGGGGAGGGGGACCAACACCGGGGAGCTGTTTTTT.

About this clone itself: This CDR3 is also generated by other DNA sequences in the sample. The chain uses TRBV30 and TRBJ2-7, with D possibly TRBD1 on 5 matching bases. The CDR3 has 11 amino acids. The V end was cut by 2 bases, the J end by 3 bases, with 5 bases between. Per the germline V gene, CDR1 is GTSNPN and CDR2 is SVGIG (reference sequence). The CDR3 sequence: CAWSRGYEQYF. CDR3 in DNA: TGTGCCTGGAGTAGGGGCTACGAGCAGTACTTC.